The 27 T cell receptor beta chains presented below share a single source sample, sequenced in a study of T cells in localized non-small cell lung cancer. The table came from immunoSEQ multiplex PCR; TCRdb's copy has only in-frame clones and leaves some out. Here the sample spans about 33,000 clones, around 86% being singletons. The sequenced sample was peripheral blood, obtained before any cancer treatment. The receptors stem from a male donor at least 60 years old with stage III lung adenocarcinoma.

The chain has TRBV5-1 and TRBJ2-7; 8 positions match TRBD1. This CDR3 is built from 14 residues. The germline V gene has CDR1 SGHRS and CDR2 YFSETQ. The J segment lost 2 bases and the V segment lost 0 bases, leaving 1 base of the junction unmatched. The DNA for the CDR3 is TGCGCCAGCAGCTTGGGGACAGGGCCCTACGAGCAGTACTTC. It specifies CASSLGTGPYEQYF. The variable domain in full, completed from reference TRBV5-1 and TRBJ2-7, reads KAGVTQTPRYLIKTRGQQVTLSCSPISGHRSVSWYQQTPGQGLQFLFEYFSETQRNKGNFPGRFSGRQFSNSRSEMNVSTLELGDSALYLCASSLGTGPYEQYFGPGTRLTVT.

The chain joins TRBV28 to TRBJ1-3, with TRBD1 as a possible D gene (5 bases). This CDR3 has 12 amino acids. Germline V CDR1 and CDR2: MDHEN, SYDVKM. V was pared by 4 bases and J by 9 bases, with 10 bases between. This chain's CDR3 is CASSWGESTIYF. DNA of the CDR3: TGTGCCAGCAGTTGGGGGGAGAGCACCATATATTTT.

About this clone: At one end the junction does not follow the germline gene, possibly because of a read error. The chain has TRBV4-1 and TRBJ1-4; possible D gene TRBD1, 5 bases. CDR1 is MGHRA and CDR2 is YSYEKL in the germline V gene. The CDR3 contains 16 residues. CDR3 loop: CASGQREGLKGEKLFF. In DNA, the CDR3 is TGCGCCAGCGGCCAACGCGAGGGATTAAAGGGGGAAAAACTGTTTTTT.

The rearrangement links TRBV15 to TRBJ1-4, with TRBD1 matching over 7 bases. This CDR3 has 15 residues. Germline assignment: CDR1 LNHNV and CDR2 YYDKDF (reference sequence). J was trimmed by 7 bases and V by 1 base; bases with no gene match: 6. CDR3 nucleotide sequence: TGTGCCACCAGCAGAGGACAGGGTCCAGCTGAAAAACTGTTTTTT. It yields the protein CATSRGQGPAEKLFF.

The chain recombines TRBV5-1 with TRBJ1-2; no clear D gene. V lost 5 bases and J lost 1, with 12 bases in between. The V gene's germline CDR1 is SGHRS and CDR2 YFSETQ. This CDR3 contains 14 residues. For the CDR3, the DNA is TGCGCCAGCAGACAAGAGACCCTTAACTATGGCTACACCTTC. Its translation: CASRQETLNYGYTF.

The chain carries TRBV5-5 and TRBJ2-5, with 9 bases identical to TRBD1. Per the germline V gene, CDR1 is SGHKS and CDR2 is YYEKEE (reference sequence). Trimming took 2 bases from V and 5 from J; bases not matched to a gene: 10. CDR3 length: 16 amino acids. The CDR3 region has the DNA TGTGCCAGCAGCTTAAAGATACAGGGGGCTTGGGAGACCCAGTACTTC. Translating gives CASSLKIQGAWETQYF. Full variable domain (missing parts from reference TRBV5-5 and TRBJ2-5): DAGVTQSPTHLIKTRGQQVTLRCSPISGHKSVSWYQQVLGQGPQFIFQYYEKEERGRGNFPDRFSARQFPNYSSELNVNALLLGDSALYLCASSLKIQGAWETQYFGPGTRLLVL.

The chain joins TRBV30 to TRBJ2-3, with TRBD1 identical over 9 bases. This CDR3 is built from 16 residues. V lost 0 bases, J lost 2 bases, and 6 bases stayed unmatched. CDR1 is GTSNPN, CDR2 SVGIG, per germline (reference sequence). The CDR3 DNA follows: TGTGCCTGGAGTGTCCTAGGACAGGGGTACACAGATACGCAGTATTTT. It specifies CAWSVLGQGYTDTQYF. Complete variable domain (other parts from reference TRBV30 and TRBJ2-3): SQTIHQWPATLVQPVGSPLSLECTVEGTSNPNLYWYRQAAGRGLQLLFYSVGIGQISSEVPQNLSASRPQDRQFILSSKKLLLSDSGFYLCAWSVLGQGYTDTQYFGPGTRLTVL.

This clone came up a few times. The genes are TRBV11-1 and TRBJ2-6; D call uncertain. The CDR3 spans 16 residues. Germline loops: CDR1 SGHAT, CDR2 FQDESV (reference sequence). V shed 4 bases and J shed 0 bases, with 10 bases lying between them. CDR3 loop: CASSSLGSSGANVLTF. CDR3 nucleotides: TGTGCCAGCAGCTCCCTTGGATCCTCTGGGGCCAACGTCCTGACTTTC.

The genes are TRBV7-3 and TRBJ2-5; D is ambiguous. The CDR3 has 13 residues. The V end was cut by 4 bases, the J end by 5 bases, with 11 bases between. Germline V gene sequence: CDR1 SGHTA, CDR2 FQGTGA. The chain's CDR3 is CASSSALMETQYF. The CDR3 bases are TGTGCCAGCAGCTCAGCATTGATGGAGACCCAGTACTTC.

The chain combines TRBV30 with TRBJ1-2; D is uncertain. Germline V gives CDR1 GTSNPN, CDR2 SVGIG (reference sequence). The CDR3 runs 11 residues. The V and J ends lost 1 base and 7 bases respectively, with 7 bases between them. The CDR3 region is CAWSASLGYTF. CDR3 in DNA: TGTGCCTGGAGTGCAAGCCTTGGCTACACCTTC.

V usage is TRBV28 and J usage is TRBJ2-4; D is undetermined. V lost 5 bases and J lost 0, with 11 bases in between. The CDR3 contains 15 residues. Germline CDR1 and CDR2: MDHEN and SYDVKM. The DNA of the CDR3 is TGTGCCAGCAGTCCCGGTAGTCTAGCCAAAAACATTCAGTACTTC. This codes for CASSPGSLAKNIQYF.

In DNA form, the CDR3 reads TGTGCCAGCAGTTCTAGGACAGGGGGAAAACCAACTGGGGCCAACGTCCTGACTTTC. As protein: CASSSRTGGKPTGANVLTF. The chain recombines TRBV28 with TRBJ2-6; 10 bases line up with TRBD1. Germline V lookup: CDR1 MDHEN, CDR2 SYDVKM. After removal of 4 bases from V and 2 bases from J, the junction contained 11 bases not matched to a gene. The CDR3 is 19 residues long.

The J gene is TRBJ2-3, the V gene TRBV5-4; 9 bases agree with TRBD1. The germline V gene encodes CDR1 SGHNT and CDR2 YYREEE (reference sequence). V trimming: 7 bases; J trimming: 6 bases; junction bases outside the gene matches: 21. The CDR3 totals 18 residues. CDR3 sequence (DNA): TGTGCCAGCTCATCAGGGGGGGCGGGACAGGGCCTGGGGGATACGCAGTATTTT. As protein: CASSSGGAGQGLGDTQYF.

This chain links TRBV11-2 with TRBJ2-1; 12 nucleotides line up with TRBD2. The CDR3 is 17 residues long. CDR1 and CDR2 (germline): SGHAT, FQNNGV. V dropped 2 bases and J dropped 7; count of bases not matched to a gene: 9. DNA for the CDR3: TGTGCCAGCAGCTTACTTACTAGCGGGGGGATGTGGAATGAGCAGTTCTTC. Amino acids: CASSLLTSGGMWNEQFF.

The chain combines TRBV10-1 with TRBJ1-1, with 7 positions matching TRBD1. The CDR3 length is 16 residues. With 5 bases clipped from V and 3 bases from J, the junction kept 12 bases outside the gene matches. In germline, CDR1 is WNHNN, CDR2 SYGVQD (reference sequence). The CDR3 loop reads CASSSIDRACYTEAFF. Written as DNA, the CDR3 is TGCGCCAGCAGTTCAATCGACAGGGCGTGTTACACTGAAGCTTTCTTT.

This clone was seen just once. The V and J genes are TRBV15 and TRBJ2-5, with unresolved D. The CDR3 extends over 14 amino acids. With 0 bases removed from V and 5 bases from J, the gap between germline ends came to 10 bases. Germline V gives CDR1 LNHNV, CDR2 YYDKDF (reference sequence). CDR3 sequence (DNA): TGTGCCACCAGCAGAGATCAAGGCGTCGAGACCCAGTACTTC. The encoded protein is CATSRDQGVETQYF.

The CDR3 DNA reads TGTGCCAGCAGCTTGGAGACAGGGCCAAGTTACTTC. Translation: CASSLETGPSYF. The chain links TRBV5-5 to TRBJ2-7, with 7 positions matching TRBD1. V shed 0 bases, J shed 13 bases, and the junction held 7 bases outside the gene matches. Per germline, CDR1 SGHKS and CDR2 YYEKEE (reference sequence). The CDR3 has 12 amino acids.

The chain joins TRBV5-4 to TRBJ2-7, with 12 bases lining up with TRBD1. Germline CDR1 is SGHNT and CDR2 is YYREEE (reference sequence). The V gene end was trimmed by 6 bases and the J gene end by 6 bases; junction bases not matched to a gene: 13. The CDR3 loop spans 16 amino acids. CDR3 coding DNA: TGTGCCAGCACCCCCGGCAGGGGGACAGGGGGCGCCGAGCAGTACTTC. Amino acid sequence: CASTPGRGTGGAEQYF.

V and J are TRBV15 and TRBJ2-5; 8 bases are shared with TRBD1. CDR1 and CDR2 from the germline V gene are LNHNV and YYDKDF (reference sequence). CDR3 length: 15 residues. Trimming took 4 bases from V and 1 from J; bases not matched to a gene: 5. Here the CDR3 DNA reads TGTGCCACCAGCACAAGCAGGGGGCCCCAAGAGACCCAGTACTTC. It codes for CATSTSRGPQETQYF. The whole variable domain, remainder taken from reference TRBV15 and TRBJ2-5, is DAMVIQNPRYQVTQFGKPVTLSCSQTLNHNVMYWYQQKSSQAPKLLFHYYDKDFNNEADTPDNFQSRRPNTSFCFLDIRSPGLGDTAMYLCATSTSRGPQETQYFGPGTRLLVL.

The DNA for the CDR3 is TGTGCCAGCAGCTTTCAGGGGGTACGTCAGCCCCAGCATTTT. The encoded protein is CASSFQGVRQPQHF. V and J are TRBV5-6 and TRBJ1-5; the match to TRBD1 covers 7 bases. V dropped 2 bases and J dropped 6; count of bases not matched to a gene: 5. The CDR3 length is 14 residues. Germline V lookup: CDR1 SGHDT, CDR2 YYEEEE.

V usage is TRBV28 and J usage is TRBJ1-2; no definite D call. Trimming took 3 bases from V and 8 from J, leaving 28 bases between them. The CDR3 sequence is 18 residues long. CDR1 and CDR2 from the germline V gene are MDHEN and SYDVKM. CDR3 sequence (DNA): TGTGCCAGCAGTTTTAAACCGGGGATACATGCCTCAATGCGGGGCTACACCTTC. Amino acids: CASSFKPGIHASMRGYTF.

This chain connects TRBV6-4 to TRBJ2-3, with a tentative D call TRBD2 (7 bases). From germline, CDR1 is MRHNA and CDR2 SNTAGT. Trimming cost V 0 bases and J 4 bases, with 14 bases left between them. The CDR3 is 16 amino acids. This CDR3 reads CASSDSRVGGPDTQYF. CDR3 sequence (DNA): TGTGCCAGCAGTGACTCGAGAGTGGGGGGGCCAGATACGCAGTATTTT.

The V gene is TRBV9, the J gene TRBJ2-7, with D uncertain. The CDR3 contains 15 residues. V lost 4 bases and J lost 1, with 15 bases in between. The germline V gene has CDR1 SGDLS and CDR2 YYNGEE. The DNA for the CDR3 is TGTGCCAGCAGCCCCCTGATGGAACCTTCCTACGAGCAGTACTTC. It codes for CASSPLMEPSYEQYF.

The rearrangement joins TRBV10-3 to TRBJ2-2, with a possible D match to TRBD2 (6 bases). Trimming removed 10 bases from V and 6 bases from J, with 15 bases in between. This CDR3 is built from 13 residues. The germline V gene has CDR1 ENHRY and CDR2 SYGVKD. The CDR3 sequence is CASEGPGAGELFF. The CDR3 bases are TGTGCCAGCGAGGGACCGGGAGCCGGGGAGCTGTTTTTT.

The rearrangement uses TRBV7-2 and TRBJ2-1; TRBD2 matches at 8 bases. Looked up from germline, CDR1 is SGHTA and CDR2 is FQGNSA. The CDR3 consists of 16 residues. With 5 bases clipped from V and 8 bases from J, the junction kept 14 bases outside the gene matches. CDR3 bases: TGTGCCAGCAGCACGCGCGATACGGGGGGGTCGGATGAGCAGTTCTTC. This encodes CASSTRDTGGSDEQFF.

The V call is TRBV9, the J call TRBJ2-5; D is undetermined. The V and J ends lost 1 base and 0 bases respectively, with 1 base between them. Germline V gene lookup returns CDR1 SGDLS and CDR2 YYNGEE. The CDR3 is 12 amino acids. CDR3 DNA: TGTGCCAGCAGCGTAAACCAAGAGACCCAGTACTTC. Protein product: CASSVNQETQYF.

A few counts support this clone. The chain employs TRBV28 and TRBJ1-1, with no clear D. V shed 7 bases and J shed 6 bases, with 21 bases lying between them. CDR3 length: 15 residues. CDR1 and CDR2 (germline): MDHEN, SYDVKM. CDR3 sequence (DNA): TGTGCCAGCAATGTGACTCCGGACGGGATGGCTGAAGCTTTCTTT. The encoded protein is CASNVTPDGMAEAFF.